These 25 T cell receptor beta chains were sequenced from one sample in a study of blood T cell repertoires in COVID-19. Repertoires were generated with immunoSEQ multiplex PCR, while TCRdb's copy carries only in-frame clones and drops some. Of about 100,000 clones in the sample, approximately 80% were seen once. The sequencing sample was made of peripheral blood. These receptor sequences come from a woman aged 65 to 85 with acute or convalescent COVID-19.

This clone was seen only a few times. Written as DNA, the CDR3 is TGTGCCAGCAGCTCCGGGACAGGGTACACCGGGGAGCTGTTTTTT. This translates into CASSSGTGYTGELFF. The chain carries TRBV7-3 and TRBJ2-2; 9 bases are a match to TRBD1. Trimming removed 4 bases from V and 3 bases from J; junction bases left unmatched: 3. The CDR3 is made up of 15 amino acids. The germline V gene encodes CDR1 SGHTA and CDR2 FQGTGA.

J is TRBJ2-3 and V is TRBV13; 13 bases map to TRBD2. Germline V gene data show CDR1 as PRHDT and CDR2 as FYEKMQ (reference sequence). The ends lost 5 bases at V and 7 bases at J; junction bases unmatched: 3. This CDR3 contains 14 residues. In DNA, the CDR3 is TGTGCCAGCAGCCCGGGACTAGCGGGGAATACGCAGTATTTT. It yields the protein CASSPGLAGNTQYF.

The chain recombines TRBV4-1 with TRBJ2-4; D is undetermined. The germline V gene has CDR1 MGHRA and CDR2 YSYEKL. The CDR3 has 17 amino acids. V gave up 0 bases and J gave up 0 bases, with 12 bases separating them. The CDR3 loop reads CASSQDHMGAAKNIQYF. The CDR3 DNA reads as TGCGCCAGCAGCCAAGATCATATGGGCGCAGCCAAAAACATTCAGTACTTC.

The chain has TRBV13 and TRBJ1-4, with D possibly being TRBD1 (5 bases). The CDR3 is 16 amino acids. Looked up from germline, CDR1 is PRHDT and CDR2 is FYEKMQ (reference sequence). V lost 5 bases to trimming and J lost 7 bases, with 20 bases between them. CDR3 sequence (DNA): TGTGCCAGCAGCAAGAGCCCCCTAGCGAGGGGTGAAAAACTGTTTTTT. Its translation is CASSKSPLARGEKLFF.

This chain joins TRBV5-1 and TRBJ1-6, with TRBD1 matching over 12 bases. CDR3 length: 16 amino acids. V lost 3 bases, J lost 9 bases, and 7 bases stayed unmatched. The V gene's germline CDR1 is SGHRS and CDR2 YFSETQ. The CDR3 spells CASSYIGGQGASPLHF. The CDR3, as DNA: TGCGCCAGCAGCTATATCGGGGGACAGGGGGCTTCACCCCTCCACTTT.

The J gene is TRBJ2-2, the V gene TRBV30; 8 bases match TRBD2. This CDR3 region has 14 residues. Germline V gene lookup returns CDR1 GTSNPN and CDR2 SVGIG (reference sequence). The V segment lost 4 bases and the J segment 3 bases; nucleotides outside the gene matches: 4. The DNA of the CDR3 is TGTGCCTGGAATCGGCGGGGGGACACCGGGGAGCTGTTTTTT. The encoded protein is CAWNRRGDTGELFF.

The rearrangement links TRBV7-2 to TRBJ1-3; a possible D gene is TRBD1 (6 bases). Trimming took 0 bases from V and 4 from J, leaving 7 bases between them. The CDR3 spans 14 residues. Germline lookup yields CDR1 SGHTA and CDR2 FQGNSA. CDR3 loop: CASSLATGGNTIYF. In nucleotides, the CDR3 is TGTGCCAGCAGCTTAGCAACAGGGGGAAACACCATATATTTT. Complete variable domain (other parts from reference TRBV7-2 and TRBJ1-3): GAGVSQSPSNKVTEKGKDVELRCDPISGHTALYWYRQSLGQGLEFLIYFQGNSAPDKSGLPSDRFSAERTGGSVSTLTIQRTQQEDSAVYLCASSLATGGNTIYFGEGSWLTVV.

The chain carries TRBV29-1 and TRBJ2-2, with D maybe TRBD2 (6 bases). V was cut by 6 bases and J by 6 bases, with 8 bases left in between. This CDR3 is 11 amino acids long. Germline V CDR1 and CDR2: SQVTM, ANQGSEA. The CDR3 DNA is TGCAGCGTGCGGGAACCCGGGGAGCTGTTTTTT. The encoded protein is CSVREPGELFF.

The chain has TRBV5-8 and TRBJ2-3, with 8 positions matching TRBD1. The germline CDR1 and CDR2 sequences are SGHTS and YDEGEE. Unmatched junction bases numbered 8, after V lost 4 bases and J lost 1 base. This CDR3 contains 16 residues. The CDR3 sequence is CASSTRTGFRTDTQYF. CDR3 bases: TGTGCCAGCAGCACGCGGACAGGGTTTCGCACAGATACGCAGTATTTT. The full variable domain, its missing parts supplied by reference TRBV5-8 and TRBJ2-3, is EAGVTQSPTHLIKTRGQQATLRCSPISGHTSVYWYQQALGLGLQFLLWYDEGEERNRGNFPPRFSGRQFPNYSSELNVNALELEDSALYLCASSTRTGFRTDTQYFGPGTRLTVL.

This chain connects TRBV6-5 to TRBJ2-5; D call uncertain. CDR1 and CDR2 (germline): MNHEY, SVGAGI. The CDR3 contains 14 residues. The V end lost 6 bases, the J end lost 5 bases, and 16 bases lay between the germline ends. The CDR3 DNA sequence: TGTGCCAGCAGCATGCAGGTTCTGGTGGAGACCCAGTACTTC. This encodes CASSMQVLVETQYF.

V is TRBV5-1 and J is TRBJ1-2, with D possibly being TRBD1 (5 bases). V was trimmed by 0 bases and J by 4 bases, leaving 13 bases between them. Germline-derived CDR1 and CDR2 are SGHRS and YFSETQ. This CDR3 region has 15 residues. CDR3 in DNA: TGCGCCAGCAGCTTGGCGTCTCAGGGTCCCTATGGCTACACCTTC. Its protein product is CASSLASQGPYGYTF. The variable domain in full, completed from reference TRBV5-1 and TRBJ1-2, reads KAGVTQTPRYLIKTRGQQVTLSCSPISGHRSVSWYQQTPGQGLQFLFEYFSETQRNKGNFPGRFSGRQFSNSRSEMNVSTLELGDSALYLCASSLASQGPYGYTFGSGTRLTVV.

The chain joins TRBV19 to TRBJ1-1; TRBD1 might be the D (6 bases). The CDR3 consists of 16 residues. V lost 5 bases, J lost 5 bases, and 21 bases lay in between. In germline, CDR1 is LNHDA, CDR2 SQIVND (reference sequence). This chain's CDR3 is CASSSPTYQGFTEAFF. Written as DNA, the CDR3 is TGTGCCAGTAGTTCGCCGACATATCAGGGGTTTACTGAAGCTTTCTTT.

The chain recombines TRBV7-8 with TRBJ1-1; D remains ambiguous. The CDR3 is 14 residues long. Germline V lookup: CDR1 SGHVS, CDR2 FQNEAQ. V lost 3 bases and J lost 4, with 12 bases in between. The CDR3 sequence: CASSFGVSSTEAFF. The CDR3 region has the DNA TGTGCCAGCAGCTTCGGGGTCTCATCCACTGAAGCTTTCTTT.

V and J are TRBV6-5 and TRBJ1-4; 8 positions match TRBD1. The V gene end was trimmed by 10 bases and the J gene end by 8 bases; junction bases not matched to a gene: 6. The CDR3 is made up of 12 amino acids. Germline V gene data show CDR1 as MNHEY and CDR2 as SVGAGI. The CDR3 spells CATQGGSEKLFF. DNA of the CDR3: TGTGCCACACAGGGGGGGAGCGAAAAACTGTTTTTT.

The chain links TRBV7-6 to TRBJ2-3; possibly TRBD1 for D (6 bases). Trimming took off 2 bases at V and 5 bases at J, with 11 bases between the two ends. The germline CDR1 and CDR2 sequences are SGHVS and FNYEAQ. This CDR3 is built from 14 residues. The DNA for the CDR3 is TGTGCCAGCAGCTTATGGCAGGGGTTAGATACGCAGTATTTT. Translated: CASSLWQGLDTQYF. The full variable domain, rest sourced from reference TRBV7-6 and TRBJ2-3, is GAGVSQSPRYKVTKRGQDVALRCDPISGHVSLYWYRQALGQGPEFLTYFNYEAQQDKSGLPNDRFSAERPEGSISTLTIQRTEQRDSAMYRCASSLWQGLDTQYFGPGTRLTVL.

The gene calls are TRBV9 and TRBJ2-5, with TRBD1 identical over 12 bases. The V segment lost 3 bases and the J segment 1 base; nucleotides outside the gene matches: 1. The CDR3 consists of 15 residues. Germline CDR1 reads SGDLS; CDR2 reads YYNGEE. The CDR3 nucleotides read TGTGCCAGCAGCGGGGACAGGGGGCGCCAAGAGACCCAGTACTTC. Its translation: CASSGDRGRQETQYF.

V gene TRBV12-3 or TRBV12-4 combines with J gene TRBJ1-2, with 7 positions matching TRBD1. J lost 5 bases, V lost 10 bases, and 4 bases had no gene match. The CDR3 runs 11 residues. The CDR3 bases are TGTGCCATCCAGGGGGAATATGGCTACACCTTC. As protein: CAIQGEYGYTF.

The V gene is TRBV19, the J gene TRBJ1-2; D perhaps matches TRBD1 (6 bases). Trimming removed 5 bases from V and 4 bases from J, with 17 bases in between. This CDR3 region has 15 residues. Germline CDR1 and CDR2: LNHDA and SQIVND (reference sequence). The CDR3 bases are TGTGCCAGTAGTCCGTTAGGGGGTGGTAGCTATGGCTACACCTTC. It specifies CASSPLGGGSYGYTF.

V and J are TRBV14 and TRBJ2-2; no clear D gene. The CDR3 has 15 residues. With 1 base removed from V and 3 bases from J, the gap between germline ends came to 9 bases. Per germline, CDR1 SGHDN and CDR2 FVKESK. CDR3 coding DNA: TGTGCCAGCAGCCAAGGTAACACCTACACCGGGGAGCTGTTTTTT. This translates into CASSQGNTYTGELFF.

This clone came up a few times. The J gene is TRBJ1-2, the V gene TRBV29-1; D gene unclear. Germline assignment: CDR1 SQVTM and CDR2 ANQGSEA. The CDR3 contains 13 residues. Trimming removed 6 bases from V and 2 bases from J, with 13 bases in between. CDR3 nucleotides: TGCAGCGTCACCAGTGGCGGAAACTATGGCTACACCTTC. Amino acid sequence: CSVTSGGNYGYTF.

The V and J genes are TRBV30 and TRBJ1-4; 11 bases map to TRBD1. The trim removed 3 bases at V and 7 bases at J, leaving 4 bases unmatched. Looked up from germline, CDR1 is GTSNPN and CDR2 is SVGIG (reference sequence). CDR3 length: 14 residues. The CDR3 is CAWRGTGGFEKLFF. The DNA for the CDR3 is TGTGCCTGGAGGGGGACAGGGGGATTTGAAAAACTGTTTTTT. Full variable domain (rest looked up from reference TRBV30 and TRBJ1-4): SQTIHQWPATLVQPVGSPLSLECTVEGTSNPNLYWYRQAAGRGLQLLFYSVGIGQISSEVPQNLSASRPQDRQFILSSKKLLLSDSGFYLCAWRGTGGFEKLFFGSGTQLSVL.

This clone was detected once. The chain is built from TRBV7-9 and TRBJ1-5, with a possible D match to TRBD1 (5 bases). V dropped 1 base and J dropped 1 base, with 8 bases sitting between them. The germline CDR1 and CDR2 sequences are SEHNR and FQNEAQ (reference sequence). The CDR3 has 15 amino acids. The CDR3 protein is CASSLEGASNQPQHF. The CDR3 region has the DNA TGTGCCAGCAGCTTAGAAGGGGCGAGCAATCAGCCCCAGCATTTT. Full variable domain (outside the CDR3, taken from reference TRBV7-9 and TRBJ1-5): DTGVSQNPRHKITKRGQNVTFRCDPISEHNRLYWYRQTLGQGPEFLTYFQNEAQLEKSRLLSDRFSAERPKGSFSTLEIQRTEQGDSAMYLCASSLEGASNQPQHFGDGTRLSIL.

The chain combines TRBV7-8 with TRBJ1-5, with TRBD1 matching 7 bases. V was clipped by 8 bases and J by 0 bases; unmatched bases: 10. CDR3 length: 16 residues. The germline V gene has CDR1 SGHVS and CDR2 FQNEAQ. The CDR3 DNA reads TGTGCCAGCGGAGGCAGGGGGTACAGTAGCAATCAGCCCCAGCATTTT. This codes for CASGGRGYSSNQPQHF.

This chain's CDR3 is CASSIGRGRETEAFF. In DNA, the CDR3 is TGTGCCAGTAGTATAGGCAGGGGGCGAGAAACTGAAGCTTTCTTT. The chain links TRBV19 to TRBJ1-1; TRBD1 aligns across 8 bases. The CDR3 totals 15 residues. Germline lookup yields CDR1 LNHDA and CDR2 SQIVND (reference sequence). V dropped 1 base and J dropped 5; count of bases not matched to a gene: 6.

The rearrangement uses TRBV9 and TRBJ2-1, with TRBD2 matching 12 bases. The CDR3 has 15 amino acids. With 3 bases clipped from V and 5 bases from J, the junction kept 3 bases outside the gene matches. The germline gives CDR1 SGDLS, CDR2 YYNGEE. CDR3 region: CASSASGGANNEQFF. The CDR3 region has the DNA TGTGCCAGCAGCGCTAGCGGGGGGGCCAACAATGAGCAGTTCTTC.